The rows below give T cell receptor beta chains drawn from one sample of a study of T cells in Graves' hyperthyroidism and ophthalmopathy. TCRdb re-called the multiplex PCR reads through MiXCR, storing one row per CDR3 protein. Counted here are tens of thousands of distinct CDR3 sequences, 40% to 60% occurring once; the ten biggest clones make up about 17%. Sequencing used blood. These receptors were collected from a man aged 35-49 years with Graves' ophthalmopathy. Both conserved end residues are part of each CDR3. A D gene is named only where the DNA matches it firmly. Not every row has a clone size; where given, it reads once, few, many or a size class.

CDR3nt: TGCAGTGCTAGAGTTGGGAATGGCTACACCTTC
CDR3aa: CSARVGNGYTF
len: 11
d_gene: NA
abundance: once
j_gene: TRBJ1-2
v_gene: TRBV20-1

CDR3nt: TGTGCCAGCGTTGGATGGGCCGGGCAGTACTTC
CDR3aa: CASVGWAGQYF
len: 11
d_gene: NA
abundance: many
j_gene: TRBJ2-7
v_gene: TRBV2

CDR3nt: TGTGCCAGCAGTGCGGCCACCCGGCATGATGAGCAGTTCTTC
CDR3aa: CASSAATRHDEQFF
len: 14
d_gene: NA
abundance: many
j_gene: TRBJ2-1
v_gene: TRBV27

CDR3nt: TGTGCCAGCAGCGCTACAGGCCCTTTACAAACTGGAAACACCATATATTTT
CDR3aa: CASSATGPLQTGNTIYF
len: 17
d_gene: NA
abundance: NA
j_gene: TRBJ1-3
v_gene: TRBV7-3

CDR3nt: TGTGCCAGCAGCTTAGCCCCCGACACCTCCTACGAGCAGTACTTC
CDR3aa: CASSLAPDTSYEQYF
len: 15
d_gene: NA
abundance: medium-sized
j_gene: TRBJ2-7
v_gene: TRBV7-2

CDR3nt: TGTGCCAGCAGGGAGGGGACTAGCGGAACCTACGAGCAGTACTTC
CDR3aa: CASREGTSGTYEQYF
len: 15
d_gene: TRBD2
abundance: many
j_gene: TRBJ2-7
v_gene: TRBV12-3/TRBV12-4

CDR3nt: TGCAGCGCCGGTCGGGGGGCGATCACTGAAGCTTTCTTT
CDR3aa: CSAGRGAITEAFF
len: 13
d_gene: NA
abundance: many
j_gene: TRBJ1-1
v_gene: TRBV29-1

CDR3nt: TGTGCCAGCAGCACCGAACAGGGGTTTAAACAAGAGACCCAGTACTTC
CDR3aa: CASSTEQGFKQETQYF
len: 16
d_gene: TRBD1
abundance: NA
j_gene: TRBJ2-5
v_gene: TRBV5-1

CDR3nt: TGCGCCAGCAGCTTACTAGCGGACCAAGAGACCCAGCATTTT
CDR3aa: CASSLLADQETQHF
len: 14
d_gene: NA
abundance: NA
j_gene: TRBJ1-5
v_gene: TRBV5-1

CDR3nt: TGTGCCAGCAGCGCCGGGAACAATGAAAAACTGTTTTTT
CDR3aa: CASSAGNNEKLFF
len: 13
d_gene: NA
abundance: NA
j_gene: TRBJ1-4
v_gene: TRBV6-5

CDR3nt: TGCGCCAGCAGGAAGACAGGGGGCACATACAATGAGCAGTTCTTC
CDR3aa: CASRKTGGTYNEQFF
len: 15
d_gene: TRBD1
abundance: many
j_gene: TRBJ2-1
v_gene: TRBV5-1

CDR3nt: TGCAGTGCTAGAGATACAGCAGGTAATCAGCCCCAGCATTTT
CDR3aa: CSARDTAGNQPQHF
len: 14
d_gene: NA
abundance: many
j_gene: TRBJ1-5
v_gene: TRBV20-1

CDR3nt: TGTGCCAACAGTATAATGCGCGGAGACTACAATGAGCAGTTCTTC
CDR3aa: CANSIMRGDYNEQFF
len: 15
d_gene: NA
abundance: NA
j_gene: TRBJ2-1
v_gene: TRBV25-1

CDR3nt: TGTGCCAGCAGCGGCCCCGGAGAGACCCAGTACTTC
CDR3aa: CASSGPGETQYF
len: 12
d_gene: NA
abundance: once
j_gene: TRBJ2-5
v_gene: TRBV9

CDR3nt: TGCAGTGCTACCTCGGGCCTCGTCTATAATTCACCCCTCCACTTT
CDR3aa: CSATSGLVYNSPLHF
len: 15
d_gene: NA
abundance: medium-sized
j_gene: TRBJ1-6
v_gene: TRBV20-1

CDR3nt: TGTGCCAGCAGGGGGACTAGCGGGGGGGCAGTCGGGGAGCTGTTTTTT
CDR3aa: CASRGTSGGAVGELFF
len: 16
d_gene: TRBD2
abundance: many
j_gene: TRBJ2-2
v_gene: TRBV6-5

CDR3nt: TGCAGTGCTAGATTTTCTCGGGACGGGAACACTGAAGCTTTCTTT
CDR3aa: CSARFSRDGNTEAFF
len: 15
d_gene: NA
abundance: NA
j_gene: TRBJ1-1
v_gene: TRBV20-1

CDR3nt: TGTGCCAGCAGTACCCCAGGGACCGGGGAGCTGTTTTTT
CDR3aa: CASSTPGTGELFF
len: 13
d_gene: NA
abundance: many
j_gene: TRBJ2-2
v_gene: TRBV2

CDR3nt: TGTGCCAGCAGGCTGGGACTAGCGTTCGCCGGGGGGCTGTTTTTT
CDR3aa: CASRLGLAFAGGLFF
len: 15
d_gene: TRBD2
abundance: NA
j_gene: TRBJ2-2
v_gene: TRBV2

CDR3nt: TGTGCCAGCAGTAGGACTAGCGAGCACAATGAGCAGTTCTTC
CDR3aa: CASSRTSEHNEQFF
len: 14
d_gene: TRBD2
abundance: medium-sized
j_gene: TRBJ2-1
v_gene: TRBV6-4

CDR3nt: TGTGCCAGCAGCCTTACCGGGACTCTCACAGATACGCAGTATTTT
CDR3aa: CASSLTGTLTDTQYF
len: 15
d_gene: NA
abundance: many
j_gene: TRBJ2-3
v_gene: TRBV5-4

CDR3nt: TGCGCCAGCAGTCGGACGGGGGCCAACGTCCTGACTTTC
CDR3aa: CASSRTGANVLTF
len: 13
d_gene: NA
abundance: many
j_gene: TRBJ2-6
v_gene: TRBV5-1

CDR3nt: TGTGCCAGCTCACCCGGGGCGGGGCGTCAGGAGACCCAGTACTTC
CDR3aa: CASSPGAGRQETQYF
len: 15
d_gene: NA
abundance: few
j_gene: TRBJ2-5
v_gene: TRBV18

CDR3nt: TGCAGCGTTGGCCGCAATGAGCAGTTCTTC
CDR3aa: CSVGRNEQFF
len: 10
d_gene: NA
abundance: NA
j_gene: TRBJ2-1
v_gene: TRBV29-1

CDR3nt: TGCGCCAGCAGCTTGGAGGCTAGCGGGATGACCTACAATGAGCAGTTCTTC
CDR3aa: CASSLEASGMTYNEQFF
len: 17
d_gene: TRBD2
abundance: many
j_gene: TRBJ2-1
v_gene: TRBV5-1

CDR3nt: TGCAGTGCTAGACTAGGACAGGGGGCAGACTATGGCTACACCTTC
CDR3aa: CSARLGQGADYGYTF
len: 15
d_gene: TRBD1
abundance: NA
j_gene: TRBJ1-2
v_gene: TRBV20-1

CDR3nt: TGTGCCATCAGGGGGCGATTGAGCTACGAGCAGTACTTC
CDR3aa: CAIRGRLSYEQYF
len: 13
d_gene: NA
abundance: medium-sized
j_gene: TRBJ2-7
v_gene: TRBV10-3

CDR3nt: TGTGCCAGCAGCAACCGGGACAGGGCCGGCGAAAAACTGTTTTTT
CDR3aa: CASSNRDRAGEKLFF
len: 15
d_gene: TRBD1
abundance: NA
j_gene: TRBJ1-4
v_gene: TRBV9

CDR3nt: TGTGCCAGCAGCGGTGGATTCGGAGCTTTCTTT
CDR3aa: CASSGGFGAFF
len: 11
d_gene: NA
abundance: many
j_gene: TRBJ1-1
v_gene: TRBV7-9

CDR3nt: TGTGCCAGCAGCGTATTGCAGGGGAGCAATCAGCCCCAGCATTTT
CDR3aa: CASSVLQGSNQPQHF
len: 15
d_gene: NA
abundance: NA
j_gene: TRBJ1-5
v_gene: TRBV9

CDR3nt: TGTGCCAGCAGCGTACTTAGCGGGGGTGGGCAGTACTTC
CDR3aa: CASSVLSGGGQYF
len: 13
d_gene: TRBD2
abundance: many
j_gene: TRBJ2-5
v_gene: TRBV9

CDR3nt: TGTGCCAGCAGTTTAAGCGGACAGTCCTCTGGAAACACCTTC
CDR3aa: CASSLSGQSSGNTF
len: 14
d_gene: NA
abundance: once
j_gene: TRBJ1-2
v_gene: TRBV28

CDR3nt: TGCAGTGCTAGAGTGAGAAAGCAAGAGCAGTACTTC
CDR3aa: CSARVRKQEQYF
len: 12
d_gene: NA
abundance: NA
j_gene: TRBJ2-7
v_gene: TRBV20-1

CDR3nt: TGTGCCAGTAGTGCGACAGGGGGCGGGCAGCCCCAGCATTTT
CDR3aa: CASSATGGGQPQHF
len: 14
d_gene: TRBD1
abundance: many
j_gene: TRBJ1-5
v_gene: TRBV19

CDR3nt: TGCAGTGCTAGCCCCCCCGGACTAGCGGGGGGGGATACGCAGTATTTT
CDR3aa: CSASPPGLAGGDTQYF
len: 16
d_gene: TRBD2
abundance: many
j_gene: TRBJ2-3
v_gene: TRBV20-1

CDR3nt: TGTGCCACGGGGACTAGCGGGAGCCAAGAGACCCAGTACTTC
CDR3aa: CATGTSGSQETQYF
len: 14
d_gene: TRBD2
abundance: NA
j_gene: TRBJ2-5
v_gene: TRBV10-3

CDR3nt: TGTGCCAGCACCCGGGACAGGACGTCCCGTTGGTTT
CDR3aa: CASTRDRTSRWF
len: 12
d_gene: TRBD1
abundance: NA
j_gene: TRBJ1-3
v_gene: TRBV6-5

CDR3nt: TGTGCCAGCAGCGCGGGACAGGGGCAGTTAGGTACCGGGGAGCTGTTTTTT
CDR3aa: CASSAGQGQLGTGELFF
len: 17
d_gene: TRBD1
abundance: NA
j_gene: TRBJ2-2
v_gene: TRBV9

CDR3nt: TGCAGTTTAGCTTCCTATAATTCACCCCTCCACTTT
CDR3aa: CSLASYNSPLHF
len: 12
d_gene: NA
abundance: once
j_gene: TRBJ1-6
v_gene: TRBV20-1

CDR3nt: TGCGCCAGCAGTGATGACTTGGGGAACACTGAAGCTTTCTTT
CDR3aa: CASSDDLGNTEAFF
len: 14
d_gene: NA
abundance: medium-sized
j_gene: TRBJ1-1
v_gene: TRBV10-2

CDR3nt: TGTGCCAGCAGCCAAGAGGACAGTGATGAGACCCAGTACTTC
CDR3aa: CASSQEDSDETQYF
len: 14
d_gene: NA
abundance: NA
j_gene: TRBJ2-5
v_gene: TRBV4-2

CDR3nt: TGTGCCAGCAGCGCTCCCCTCGGGGCGCCCAGCGGGTTCACAGATACGCAGTATTTT
CDR3aa: CASSAPLGAPSGFTDTQYF
len: 19
d_gene: NA
abundance: many
j_gene: TRBJ2-3
v_gene: TRBV7-2

CDR3nt: TGCAGTGCACCATCTTCTAGCGGGGGGTGGCGGGAGCAGTTCTTC
CDR3aa: CSAPSSSGGWREQFF
len: 15
d_gene: TRBD2
abundance: NA
j_gene: TRBJ2-1
v_gene: TRBV20-1

CDR3nt: TGCGCCAGCAGCTCGGACAGGACCTACGAGCAGTACTTC
CDR3aa: CASSSDRTYEQYF
len: 13
d_gene: TRBD1
abundance: medium-sized
j_gene: TRBJ2-7
v_gene: TRBV5-1

CDR3nt: TGTGCCAGCAGCCAAGGAAGAGGTTCACCCCTCCACTTT
CDR3aa: CASSQGRGSPLHF
len: 13
d_gene: NA
abundance: many
j_gene: TRBJ1-6
v_gene: TRBV3-1